This T cell receptor beta chain is from a study of blood T cell repertoires in COVID-19 (dated by TCRdb to 2018 to 2020). About the investigation overall: Collaborator samples came from the United States, Italy and Spain and covered acute and convalescent phases of COVID-19. The prospective study material was composed of cDNA or gDNA derived from T cells, B-cell-depleted T cells, or PBMCs. Deeply sampled blood TCRbeta repertoires from subjects exposed to, actively infected with, or recovered from COVID-19 were included in the dataset. The repertoires were released in a freely available public database meant as a resource for research on the immune response to SARS-CoV-2. Samples were obtained from the ongoing ImmuneRACE study (first 160 participants) and from 1,254 subjects provided by 6 global collaborators. The sample metadata nearly always contained a de-identified subject ID, COVID-19 status, age in years and sex. Where available, HLA class I and class II types were taken from metadata supplied by the sample provider and were not determined by assay-based typing.

TCRbeta CDR3 regions were amplified from genomic DNA using the immunoSEQ Assay, a bias-controlled multiplex PCR. The source study handled its data this way. The number of nucleated cells in each sample was estimated by amplification of reference gene primers within the assay. Sequence reads were collapsed and filtered to measure the absolute abundance of every unique TCRbeta CDR3 rearrangement. For each sample, productive Simpson clonality was calculated as the square root of Simpson's diversity index over productive rearrangements. TCRdb took over this immuneACCESS table, retaining in-frame rearrangements with V and J assigned. Such tables are incomplete; in checked studies, under half of the missing clones stem from an unresolved V gene, and the remainder is unexplained. V, J and clone size are taken as reported in that table, and D and trimming were inferred from the DNA itself. Here the sample has around 260,000 clones; under 90% occur a single time. 0.85% to 1% of the sample goes to the ten largest clones.

Samples from volunteer blood donors who had recovered from COVID-19 were contributed by a second Seattle source. Each collaborating institution followed its own protocols to collect whole blood in K2EDTA tubes. Collaborator samples were shipped for TCRbeta analysis as frozen whole blood, isolated PBMCs, or DNA extracted from either sample type. Concerning this clone: The antigen it recognizes is unknown. Base qualities are missing; no much larger clone stands one base away.

The study at large found these results: The quantity of clinical and demographic metadata differed by source and by participant and was supplied without curation.

Between the V and J ends, shortened by 0 bases and 6 bases respectively, the junction contains 13 bases. The CDR3 contains 15 residues, cysteine and phenylalanine counted. Only CDR3 DNA is held: 45 bases, read in frame from base 1. CDR1 and CDR2, looked up from the germline V gene, are LGHNA and YNFKEQ. The receptor comes from a woman in her thirties or forties who had recovered from COVID-19. The rearrangement combines TRBV4-2 with TRBJ2-3; the D gene is perhaps TRBD1, from 6 matching bases. The sequenced sample was peripheral blood. The CDR3 has the sequence CASSQDLDRRDTQYF. The sequence in DNA is TGTGCCAGCAGCCAAGATCTTGACAGGCGCGATACGCAGTATTTT.